This T cell receptor beta chain emerged from a study of T cell responses to AZD1222 COVID-19 vaccine. Study outcomes and limitations: Regions left unmutated in variants are reportedly the target of nearly half of spike-specific TCRs.

The CDR3 runs 13 residues. Trimming stripped 1 base from V and 4 bases from J, with 9 bases between. CDR1 and CDR2 (germline): SGHNT, YYREEE (reference sequence). Using immunoSEQ multiplex PCR, the repertoire was profiled, and TCRdb retains in-frame clones only, with some absent. Of about 150,000 clones listed, about 92% are singletons. About this clone itself: No antigen is known for it.

Source: peripheral blood, taken on day 0 of AZD1222 vaccination. This clonotype was obtained from an adult in good health. The rearrangement links TRBV5-4 to TRBJ2-7; possibly TRBD1 or TRBD2 for D (6 bases each). CDR3 DNA: TGTGCCAGCAGCTTGAGGGGGGTTTACGAGCAGTACTTC. It yields the protein CASSLRGVYEQYF.